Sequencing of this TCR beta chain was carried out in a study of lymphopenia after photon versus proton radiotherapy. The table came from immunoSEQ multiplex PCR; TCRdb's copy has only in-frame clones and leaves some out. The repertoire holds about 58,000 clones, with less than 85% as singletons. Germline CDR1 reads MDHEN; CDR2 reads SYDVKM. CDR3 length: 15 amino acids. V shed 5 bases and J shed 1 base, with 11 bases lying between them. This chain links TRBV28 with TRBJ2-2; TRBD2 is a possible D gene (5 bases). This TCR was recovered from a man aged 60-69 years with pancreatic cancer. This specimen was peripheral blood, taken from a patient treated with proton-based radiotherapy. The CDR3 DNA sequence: TGTGCCAGCAGTGGGGAGCGACAGAACACCGGGGAGCTGTTTTTT. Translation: CASSGERQNTGELFF.